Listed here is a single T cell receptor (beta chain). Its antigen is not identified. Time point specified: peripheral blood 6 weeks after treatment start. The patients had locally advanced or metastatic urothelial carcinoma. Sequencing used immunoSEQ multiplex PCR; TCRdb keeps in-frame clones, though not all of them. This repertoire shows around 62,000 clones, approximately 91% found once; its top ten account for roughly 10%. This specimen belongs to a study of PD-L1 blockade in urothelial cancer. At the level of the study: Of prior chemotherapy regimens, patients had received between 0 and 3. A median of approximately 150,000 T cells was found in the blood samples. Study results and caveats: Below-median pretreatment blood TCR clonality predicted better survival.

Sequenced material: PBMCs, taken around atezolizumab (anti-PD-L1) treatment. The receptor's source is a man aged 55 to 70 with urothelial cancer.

CDR3: CASSLGGWLAGASDTQYF. In nucleotides, the CDR3 is TGTGCCAGCAGCTTAGGCGGGTGGCTAGCGGGAGCATCTGATACGCAGTATTTT. The V gene is TRBV7-9, the J gene TRBJ2-3; 10 nucleotides line up with TRBD2. Germline CDR1 and CDR2: SEHNR and FQNEAQ (reference sequence). The V gene end was trimmed by 1 base and the J gene end by 6 bases; junction bases not matched to a gene: 13. The CDR3 is 18 residues long.